Here is one T cell receptor (beta chain) with its context. A read error may be the cause here, since a much bigger clone is one base away. TCRdb reprocessed the RT-PCR reads via MiXCR and lists one record per CDR3 protein. The sample includes approximately 720,000 distinct CDR3 sequences, about 14% of them seen just once. V lost 4 bases to trimming and J lost 5 bases, with 9 bases between them. Germline V gene data show CDR1 as LNHNV and CDR2 as YYDKDF (reference sequence). This CDR3 spans 13 amino acids. This clonotype was sampled from a female donor in good health, serving as a healthy control. What was sequenced was memory CD4+ T cells from blood. The gene calls are TRBV15 and TRBJ1-5; D remains unclear. CDR3 nucleotide sequence: TGTGCCACCAGCACTAGAAAGGATCAGCCCCAGCATTTT. This codes for CATSTRKDQPQHF.